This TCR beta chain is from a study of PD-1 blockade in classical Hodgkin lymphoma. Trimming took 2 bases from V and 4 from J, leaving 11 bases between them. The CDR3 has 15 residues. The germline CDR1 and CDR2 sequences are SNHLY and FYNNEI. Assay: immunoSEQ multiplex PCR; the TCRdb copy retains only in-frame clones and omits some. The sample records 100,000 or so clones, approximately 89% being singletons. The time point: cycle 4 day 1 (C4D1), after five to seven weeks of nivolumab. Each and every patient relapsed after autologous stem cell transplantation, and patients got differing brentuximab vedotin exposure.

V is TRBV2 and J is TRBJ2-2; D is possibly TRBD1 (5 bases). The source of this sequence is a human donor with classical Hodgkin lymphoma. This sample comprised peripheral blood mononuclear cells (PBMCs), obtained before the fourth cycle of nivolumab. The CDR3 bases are TGTGCCAGCAGTGAAATAGGGCAGGGCACCGGGGAGCTGTTTTTT. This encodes CASSEIGQGTGELFF. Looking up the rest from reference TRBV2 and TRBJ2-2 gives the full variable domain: EPEVTQTPSHQVTQMGQEVILRCVPISNHLYFYWYRQILGQKVEFLVSFYNNEISEKSEIFDDQFSVERPDGSNFTLKIRSTKLEDSAMYFCASSEIGQGTGELFFGEGSRLTVL.